A selection of T cell receptor beta chains follows, all from one sample in a study of graft-versus-host responses after intestinal transplantation. Their target antigens are unknown. Sequencing was performed with immunoSEQ multiplex PCR; in TCRdb, only in-frame clones are kept and a portion is missing. The sample includes 84,000 or so clones, approximately 78% of them seen just once. The sequencing used unstimulated CD4+ T cells sorted from spleen or lymph node cells, collected before intestinal transplant. The source of these receptors is a human donor who received an intestinal transplant. Each CDR3 is given with its conserved first and last residue. Each record gives: D gene, V gene, J gene, clone size, CDR3 protein, CDR3 DNA. D genes are given only for firm matches. Size is stated for part of the rows, as once, few or many counts, or as a class when the clone is expanded.

d_gene: TRBD2
v_gene: TRBV19
j_gene: TRBJ2-1
abundance: NA
CDR3aa: CASSMASGKTYNEQFF
CDR3nt: TGTGCCAGTAGTATGGCCAGCGGGAAGACCTACAATGAGCAGTTCTTC

d_gene: TRBD1
v_gene: TRBV11-1
j_gene: TRBJ2-7
abundance: NA
CDR3aa: CASSSTPDRGQHEQYF
CDR3nt: TGTGCCAGCAGCTCGACGCCGGACAGGGGGCAACACGAGCAGTACTTC

d_gene: NA
v_gene: TRBV9
j_gene: TRBJ2-3
abundance: NA
CDR3aa: CASLRDKDTQYF
CDR3nt: TGTGCCAGCCTCCGGGACAAAGATACGCAGTATTTT

d_gene: TRBD2
v_gene: TRBV11-3
j_gene: TRBJ2-1
abundance: NA
CDR3aa: CASSLDPSGSHNEQFF
CDR3nt: TGTGCCAGCAGCTTAGATCCCAGCGGGAGCCACAATGAGCAGTTCTTC

d_gene: NA
v_gene: TRBV14
j_gene: TRBJ2-3
abundance: NA
CDR3aa: CASSQMGAFADTQYF
CDR3nt: TGTGCCAGCAGCCAAATGGGGGCTTTCGCAGATACGCAGTATTTT

d_gene: NA
v_gene: TRBV30
j_gene: TRBJ2-5
abundance: NA
CDR3aa: CAWSQGLGEETQYF
CDR3nt: TGTGCCTGGAGTCAGGGGCTAGGAGAAGAGACCCAGTACTTC

d_gene: TRBD2
v_gene: TRBV5-1
j_gene: TRBJ2-1
abundance: NA
CDR3aa: CASSLASTSGMSDEQFF
CDR3nt: TGCGCCAGCAGCTTGGCCTCGACTAGCGGGATGTCTGATGAGCAGTTCTTC

d_gene: TRBD2
v_gene: TRBV9
j_gene: TRBJ2-2
abundance: NA
CDR3aa: CASSLGTTTGELFF
CDR3nt: TGTGCCAGCAGCCTCGGGACTACCACCGGGGAGCTGTTTTTT

d_gene: TRBD1
v_gene: TRBV13
j_gene: TRBJ1-2
abundance: NA
CDR3aa: CASSRTGVPYGYTF
CDR3nt: TGTGCCAGCAGCCGGACAGGGGTCCCCTATGGCTACACCTTC

d_gene: NA
v_gene: TRBV15
j_gene: TRBJ2-5
abundance: NA
CDR3aa: CATSLRVGGQETQYF
CDR3nt: TGTGCCACCAGCTTGCGCGTGGGAGGCCAAGAGACCCAGTACTTC

d_gene: TRBD2
v_gene: TRBV6-1
j_gene: TRBJ2-3
abundance: NA
CDR3aa: CASTRTSGTGEWYF
CDR3nt: TGTGCCAGCACCAGGACTAGCGGGACGGGGGAGTGGTATTTT

d_gene: NA
v_gene: TRBV6-5
j_gene: TRBJ1-5
abundance: few
CDR3aa: CASSYSGGNQPQHF
CDR3nt: TGTGCCAGCAGTTACTCGGGGGGGAATCAGCCCCAGCATTTT

d_gene: NA
v_gene: TRBV9
j_gene: TRBJ2-5
abundance: NA
CDR3aa: CASSVAREPPKTQYF
CDR3nt: TGTGCCAGCAGCGTAGCTCGAGAGCCCCCGAAGACCCAGTACTTC

d_gene: TRBD2
v_gene: TRBV7-8
j_gene: TRBJ2-7
abundance: NA
CDR3aa: CASSIGLDYEQYF
CDR3nt: TGTGCCAGCAGCATCGGACTAGATTACGAGCAGTACTTC

d_gene: NA
v_gene: TRBV19
j_gene: TRBJ1-2
abundance: few
CDR3aa: CASSRTVNYGYTF
CDR3nt: TGTGCCAGTAGTAGGACAGTTAACTATGGCTACACCTTC

d_gene: TRBD2
v_gene: TRBV5-1
j_gene: TRBJ2-7
abundance: NA
CDR3aa: CASSSRLAGTSEQYF
CDR3nt: TGCGCCAGCAGTTCCAGACTAGCGGGGACCTCCGAGCAGTACTTC

d_gene: TRBD2
v_gene: TRBV9
j_gene: TRBJ2-5
abundance: NA
CDR3aa: CASSGSGGAGETQYF
CDR3nt: TGTGCCAGCAGCGGTAGCGGGGGGGCCGGGGAGACCCAGTACTTC

d_gene: TRBD1
v_gene: TRBV2
j_gene: TRBJ2-7
abundance: few
CDR3aa: CASRWTGYYEQYF
CDR3nt: TGTGCCAGCAGATGGACAGGGTACTACGAGCAGTACTTC

d_gene: NA
v_gene: TRBV21-1
j_gene: TRBJ2-7
abundance: NA
CDR3aa: CASSAEGDRAYEQYF
CDR3nt: TGTGCCAGCAGCGCAGAGGGGGACAGGGCCTACGAGCAGTACTTC

d_gene: NA
v_gene: TRBV2
j_gene: TRBJ2-7
abundance: few
CDR3aa: CASTGGYEQYF
CDR3nt: TGTGCCAGCACCGGGGGTTACGAGCAGTACTTC

d_gene: NA
v_gene: TRBV5-1
j_gene: TRBJ1-1
abundance: NA
CDR3aa: CASSLAEVTTEAFF
CDR3nt: TGCGCCAGCAGCTTGGCGGAGGTCACGACTGAAGCTTTCTTT

d_gene: NA
v_gene: TRBV7-3
j_gene: TRBJ2-3
abundance: NA
CDR3aa: CASSSGTDTQYF
CDR3nt: TGTGCCAGCAGCTCGGGCACAGATACGCAGTATTTT

d_gene: TRBD1
v_gene: TRBV19
j_gene: TRBJ2-7
abundance: NA
CDR3aa: CASRWAHRGSYEQYF
CDR3nt: TGTGCCAGTAGGTGGGCCCACAGGGGCTCCTACGAGCAGTACTTC

d_gene: TRBD2
v_gene: TRBV9
j_gene: TRBJ2-7
abundance: NA
CDR3aa: CASSGLAGTYEQYF
CDR3nt: TGTGCCAGCAGCGGACTAGCAGGGACCTACGAGCAGTACTTC

d_gene: TRBD1
v_gene: TRBV5-1
j_gene: TRBJ2-5
abundance: NA
CDR3aa: CASSLAGTGEETQYF
CDR3nt: TGCGCCAGCAGCTTGGCCGGGACAGGGGAAGAGACCCAGTACTTC

d_gene: TRBD1
v_gene: TRBV30
j_gene: TRBJ2-1
abundance: NA
CDR3aa: CAWSAGQVGPVQFF
CDR3nt: TGTGCCTGGAGTGCCGGACAGGTCGGCCCCGTGCAGTTCTTC

d_gene: TRBD2
v_gene: TRBV6-5
j_gene: TRBJ2-3
abundance: NA
CDR3aa: CATYGGIGTDTQYF
CDR3nt: TGTGCCACCTACGGGGGGATTGGGACAGATACGCAGTATTTT

d_gene: TRBD2
v_gene: TRBV7-6
j_gene: TRBJ2-7
abundance: once
CDR3aa: CASSLGERGTAYEQYF
CDR3nt: TGTGCCAGCAGCTTAGGGGAGCGGGGCACCGCCTACGAGCAGTACTTC

d_gene: NA
v_gene: TRBV10-3
j_gene: TRBJ2-3
abundance: NA
CDR3aa: CAISPTTDTQYF
CDR3nt: TGTGCCATCAGCCCTACTACAGATACGCAGTATTTT

d_gene: NA
v_gene: TRBV6-5
j_gene: TRBJ1-4
abundance: NA
CDR3aa: CASSWRWDEKLFF
CDR3nt: TGTGCCAGCAGTTGGAGGTGGGATGAAAAACTGTTTTTT

d_gene: TRBD1
v_gene: TRBV7-8
j_gene: TRBJ2-7
abundance: NA
CDR3aa: CASSQGGQGARWQYF
CDR3nt: TGTGCCAGCAGCCAAGGGGGACAGGGGGCGCGGTGGCAGTACTTC

d_gene: NA
v_gene: TRBV19
j_gene: TRBJ2-3
abundance: NA
CDR3aa: CASTGQSQSRTDTQYF
CDR3nt: TGTGCCAGTACAGGACAGTCCCAGTCCCGCACAGATACGCAGTATTTT

d_gene: TRBD1
v_gene: TRBV7-9
j_gene: TRBJ2-5
abundance: NA
CDR3aa: CASSPRTGEETQYF
CDR3nt: TGTGCCAGCAGCCCGAGGACAGGTGAAGAGACCCAGTACTTC

d_gene: TRBD2
v_gene: TRBV5-5
j_gene: TRBJ2-7
abundance: NA
CDR3aa: CASSLEWTSYEQYF
CDR3nt: TGTGCCAGCAGCTTGGAATGGACTAGCTACGAGCAGTACTTC

d_gene: TRBD1
v_gene: TRBV5-4
j_gene: TRBJ1-2
abundance: few
CDR3aa: CASSPPGQGLYGYTF
CDR3nt: TGTGCCAGCAGCCCTCCGGGACAGGGGCTTTATGGCTACACCTTC

d_gene: NA
v_gene: TRBV28
j_gene: TRBJ2-7
abundance: NA
CDR3aa: CASSITRGGVLYEQYF
CDR3nt: TGTGCCAGCAGTATTACTAGAGGGGGGGTCCTCTATGAGCAGTACTTC

d_gene: NA
v_gene: TRBV7-3
j_gene: TRBJ2-3
abundance: NA
CDR3aa: CASSLSGTDTQYF
CDR3nt: TGTGCCAGCAGCTTAAGCGGAACAGATACGCAGTATTTT

d_gene: NA
v_gene: TRBV29-1
j_gene: TRBJ2-1
abundance: NA
CDR3aa: CSASEWPRNEQFF
CDR3nt: TGCAGCGCCTCTGAGTGGCCTAGAAATGAGCAGTTCTTC

d_gene: NA
v_gene: TRBV7-9
j_gene: TRBJ1-3
abundance: NA
CDR3aa: CASRRGGKNTIYF
CDR3nt: TGTGCCAGCCGACGGGGGGGCAAAAACACCATATATTTT

d_gene: NA
v_gene: TRBV4-2
j_gene: TRBJ1-6
abundance: NA
CDR3aa: CASSQETVFNSPLHF
CDR3nt: TGTGCCAGCAGCCAGGAGACAGTTTTTAATTCACCCCTCCACTTT

d_gene: TRBD2
v_gene: TRBV5-4
j_gene: TRBJ2-1
abundance: NA
CDR3aa: CASSSLAGGPNEQFF
CDR3nt: TGTGCCAGCAGCTCATTAGCGGGGGGGCCCAATGAGCAGTTCTTC

d_gene: NA
v_gene: TRBV6-5
j_gene: TRBJ2-7
abundance: NA
CDR3aa: CASKRTTGQTYEQYF
CDR3nt: TGTGCCAGCAAAAGAACGACAGGACAAACCTACGAGCAGTACTTC

d_gene: NA
v_gene: TRBV6-5
j_gene: TRBJ2-7
abundance: NA
CDR3aa: CASSPRGEPLYEQYF
CDR3nt: TGTGCCAGCAGTCCCAGGGGGGAGCCGCTCTACGAGCAGTACTTC

d_gene: NA
v_gene: TRBV7-2
j_gene: TRBJ1-5
abundance: NA
CDR3aa: CASSLREAQPQHF
CDR3nt: TGTGCCAGCAGCCTCCGGGAAGCTCAGCCCCAGCATTTT

d_gene: NA
v_gene: TRBV6-1
j_gene: TRBJ1-5
abundance: NA
CDR3aa: CASSKGPNQPQHF
CDR3nt: TGTGCCAGCAGTAAGGGGCCCAATCAGCCCCAGCATTTT

d_gene: NA
v_gene: TRBV28
j_gene: TRBJ2-7
abundance: NA
CDR3aa: CASSLATYEQYF
CDR3nt: TGTGCCAGCAGTTTAGCAACTTACGAGCAGTACTTC

d_gene: NA
v_gene: TRBV19
j_gene: TRBJ1-5
abundance: NA
CDR3aa: CASSIVGGGDQPQHF
CDR3nt: TGTGCCAGTAGTATCGTCGGGGGAGGGGATCAGCCCCAGCATTTT

d_gene: NA
v_gene: TRBV9
j_gene: TRBJ2-5
abundance: NA
CDR3aa: CASSPQETQYF
CDR3nt: TGTGCCAGCAGCCCGCAAGAGACCCAGTACTTC

d_gene: TRBD1
v_gene: TRBV12-5
j_gene: TRBJ1-2
abundance: NA
CDR3aa: CASGLGDRAGYTF
CDR3nt: TGTGCTAGTGGTTTGGGGGACAGGGCGGGCTACACCTTC

d_gene: TRBD1
v_gene: TRBV28
j_gene: TRBJ1-2
abundance: NA
CDR3aa: CASSLLDRARDGYTF
CDR3nt: TGTGCCAGCAGCCTCCTCGACAGGGCTCGCGATGGCTACACCTTC

d_gene: TRBD2
v_gene: TRBV2
j_gene: TRBJ2-7
abundance: NA
CDR3aa: CASTLAGEQYF
CDR3nt: TGTGCCAGCACTCTAGCGGGAGAGCAGTACTTC

d_gene: NA
v_gene: TRBV28
j_gene: TRBJ2-4
abundance: NA
CDR3aa: CASSSGGTLMVGIQYF
CDR3nt: TGTGCCAGCAGCTCAGGGGGGACCCTAATGGTTGGCATTCAGTACTTC

d_gene: TRBD2
v_gene: TRBV15
j_gene: TRBJ2-1
abundance: NA
CDR3aa: CATSREEPGGPHNEQFF
CDR3nt: TGTGCCACCAGCAGAGAGGAGCCGGGGGGGCCCCACAATGAGCAGTTCTTC

d_gene: NA
v_gene: TRBV6-6
j_gene: TRBJ1-2
abundance: NA
CDR3aa: CASSPGQLYGYTF
CDR3nt: TGTGCCAGCAGCCCAGGACAGCTCTATGGCTACACCTTC

d_gene: NA
v_gene: TRBV6-5
j_gene: TRBJ2-7
abundance: NA
CDR3aa: CASSYGDTSYEQYF
CDR3nt: TGTGCCAGCAGCTACGGGGACACCTCCTACGAGCAGTACTTC

d_gene: TRBD2
v_gene: TRBV7-9
j_gene: TRBJ2-5
abundance: NA
CDR3aa: CASSRLAGGPVQETQYF
CDR3nt: TGTGCCAGCAGCCGACTAGCGGGGGGGCCGGTCCAAGAGACCCAGTACTTC